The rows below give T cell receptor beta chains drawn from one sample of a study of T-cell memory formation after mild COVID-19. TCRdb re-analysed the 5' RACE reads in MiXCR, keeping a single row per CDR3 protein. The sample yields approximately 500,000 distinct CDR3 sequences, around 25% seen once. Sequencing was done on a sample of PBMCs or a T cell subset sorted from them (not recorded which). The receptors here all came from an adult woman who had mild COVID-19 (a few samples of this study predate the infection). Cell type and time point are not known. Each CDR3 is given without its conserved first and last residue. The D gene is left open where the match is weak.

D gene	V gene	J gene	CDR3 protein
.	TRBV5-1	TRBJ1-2	ASSLGDTHYGYT
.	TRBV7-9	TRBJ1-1	ASSHWTAEGTEAF
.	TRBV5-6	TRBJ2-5	ASSPGPGEETQY
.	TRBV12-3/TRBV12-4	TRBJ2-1	ASSLSGLRSDEQF
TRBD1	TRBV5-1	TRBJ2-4	ASSLAARTGQVDIQY
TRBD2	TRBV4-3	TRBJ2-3	ASSQAASGGTDTQY
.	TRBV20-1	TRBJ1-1	SVGEYTEAF
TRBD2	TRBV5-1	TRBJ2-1	ASSFIAGAEQF
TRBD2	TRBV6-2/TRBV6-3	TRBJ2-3	ASTPGGSLDTQY
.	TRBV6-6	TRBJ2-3	ASSYRGTAPVSDTQY
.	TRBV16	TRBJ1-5	ASSQGAGPSNQPQH
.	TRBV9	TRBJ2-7	ASSLRVRYEQY
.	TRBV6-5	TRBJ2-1	ASSYAGIDVYEQF
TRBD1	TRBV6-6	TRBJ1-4	ASSASGTGGEKLF
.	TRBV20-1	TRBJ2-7	SARVGSSYEQY
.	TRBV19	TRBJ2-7	ASSITPLGHEQY
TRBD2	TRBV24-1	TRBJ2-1	ATRRGAGGINEQF
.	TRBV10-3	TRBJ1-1	AIRGVGGTEAF
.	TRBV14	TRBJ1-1	ASSQSQGITEAF
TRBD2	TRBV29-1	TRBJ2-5	SVMTSVP
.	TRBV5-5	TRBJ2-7	ASSSYTGEQY
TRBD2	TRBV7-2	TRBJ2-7	ASSSGTSGRVGEQY
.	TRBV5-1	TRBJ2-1	ASSLVQGPQEQF
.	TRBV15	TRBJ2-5	ATEDRHEETQY
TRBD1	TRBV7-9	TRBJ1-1	ASMPSGTGKEAF
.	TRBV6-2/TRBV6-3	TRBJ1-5	ASSPTGNSNQPQH
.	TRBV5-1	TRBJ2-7	ASSLGRAEKQY
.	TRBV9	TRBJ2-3	ASRGGTSTDTQY
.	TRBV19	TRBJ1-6	ASSMPRTVSSYNSPLH
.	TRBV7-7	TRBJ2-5	ASSLGGWGETQY
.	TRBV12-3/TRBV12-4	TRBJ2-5	ASSSIPARTQY
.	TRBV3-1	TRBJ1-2	ASSPAPTNYGYT
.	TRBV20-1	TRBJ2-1	SATEVGFGEQF
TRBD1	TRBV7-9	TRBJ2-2	ASSFRGLGRITGELF
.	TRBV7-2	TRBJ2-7	ASSLGSWVSHEQY
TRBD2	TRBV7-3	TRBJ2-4	ASSLGAGGRQNIQY
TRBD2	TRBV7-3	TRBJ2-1	ASSAGLAGNYNEQF
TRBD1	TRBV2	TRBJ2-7	ASSGQGPYEQY
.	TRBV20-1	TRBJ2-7	SATEGLGTAYEQY
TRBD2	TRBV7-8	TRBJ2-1	ASSPGTIEQF